The sequence of this TCR beta chain was determined in a study of vaccination effects on CD4 cells after COVID-19. About the study: Among convalescent patients, two provided samples 16 days and one week before vaccination.

CDR3 length equals 14 residues. V gave up 3 bases and J gave up 4 bases, with 12 bases separating them. Germline CDR1 is GTSNPN and CDR2 is SVGIG (reference sequence). This clone showed up just once. What it binds is unknown. Sequencing in the ViraFEST assay came after antigen-specific CD4+ T cells had been expanded with viral peptide pools, which were used to stimulate PBMC. Following culture for around 9 days, CD4+ T cells were isolated. The person had PCR-confirmed SARS-CoV-2 infection between March and December 2020. Wells each received some 2.2 million PBMC, cultured with 9 to 10 IU/ml IL-2 and roughly 10 ug/ml peptides. The table came from immunoSEQ multiplex PCR; TCRdb's copy has only in-frame clones and leaves some out. This table has 40,000 or so clones, about three quarters appearing once.

The sequence was obtained from a human donor who had a prior SARS-CoV-2 infection. The chain uses TRBV30 and TRBJ2-2, with D maybe TRBD2 (6 bases). The specimen was CD4+ T cells from PBMCs cultured with a peptide pool, collected before COVID-19 vaccination. The CDR3 bases are TGTGCCTGGAGCCTGGGACTTTCCACCGGGGAGCTGTTTTTT. Translation gives CAWSLGLSTGELFF.